This is a list of T cell receptor beta chains from one sample in a study of CXCR3-negative and CXCR3-positive naive CD8 T cells. Each CDR3 protein gets one entry in TCRdb, which reprocessed the 5' RACE reads and gives no DNA. Its listing shows approximately 100,000 distinct CDR3 sequences. Sequencing was done on a sample of naive CXCR3+ CD8+ T cells from blood. All receptors derive from a human donor in good health. Some clones in this sample may be carry-over from other donors' samples. Each CDR3 is given with its conserved first and last residue.

j_gene | v_gene | CDR3aa
TRBJ2-1 | TRBV7-9 | CASSLASGAPNEQFF
TRBJ2-1 | TRBV5-6 | CASSHTGQGGEQFF
TRBJ2-2 | TRBV4-2 | CASSPGQGGPGELFF
TRBJ1-1 | TRBV4-3 | CASSQDTGYMNTEAFF
TRBJ2-1 | TRBV6-4 | CANTGLAAHNEQFF
TRBJ2-3 | TRBV29-1 | CSVEGGSTDTQYF
TRBJ1-1 | TRBV28 | CASTYSGYTEAFF
TRBJ1-2 | TRBV7-9 | CASSLESVSGYTF
TRBJ2-7 | TRBV4-1 | CASSLGQGLPYEQYF
TRBJ2-2 | TRBV15 | CATSREGDRNTGELFF
TRBJ2-1 | TRBV9 | CASSGGLAGGNEQFF
TRBJ1-2 | TRBV28 | CASSPRPGYGYTF
TRBJ2-3 | TRBV2 | CASTGKTWTLLSTDTQYF
TRBJ2-1 | TRBV12-3/TRBV12-4 | CASSAGPRVYEQFF
TRBJ2-2 | TRBV5-6 | CASSLAVTAGELFF
TRBJ2-7 | TRBV4-2 | CASSQVVPSGRGNLGEQYF
TRBJ2-1 | TRBV29-1 | CSVEDSYNEQFF
TRBJ2-7 | TRBV7-9 | CASSQTSGDVYEQYF
TRBJ2-7 | TRBV13 | CASSSRGGPTSYEQYF
TRBJ1-1 | TRBV7-9 | CASSLGRGLNTEAFF
TRBJ2-5 | TRBV29-1 | CSVEESSGRADQYF
TRBJ2-5 | TRBV3-1 | CASSQVPTSQETQYF
TRBJ1-2 | TRBV21-1 | CASSKDGYYGYTF
TRBJ2-4 | TRBV6-4 | CASSIDRPYPIQYF
TRBJ2-7 | TRBV28 | CASSLVGKTYEQYF
TRBJ1-4 | TRBV27 | CASSLRDRGEKLFF
TRBJ2-1 | TRBV29-1 | CSVEGLSYNEQFF
TRBJ1-5 | TRBV27 | CASSLTVGSNQPQHF
TRBJ2-1 | TRBV29-1 | CSVVGATSSYNEQFF
TRBJ1-6 | TRBV20-1 | CSADGEGISPLHF
TRBJ2-3 | TRBV9 | CASSVLTGVADTQYF
TRBJ2-1 | TRBV7-9 | CASRAALSGAYRDEQFF
TRBJ1-1 | TRBV29-1 | CSVEGLFNTEAFF
TRBJ2-7 | TRBV2 | CASSVRQGGTYEQYF
TRBJ2-5 | TRBV28 | CASSLDRGLQETQYF
TRBJ2-5 | TRBV7-6 | CASSPTTSQETQYF
TRBJ2-7 | TRBV15 | CATAEEGTYEQYF
TRBJ2-7 | TRBV29-1 | CSVPQGTSYEQYF
TRBJ1-1 | TRBV19 | CASSIQGLGTEAFF
TRBJ2-6 | TRBV5-1 | CASSQGQVSSGANVLTF
TRBJ2-2 | TRBV5-1 | CASSFGPGGRLDTGELFF
TRBJ2-5 | TRBV6-2/TRBV6-3 | CASTKSLGPETQYF
TRBJ1-4 | TRBV29-1 | CSGRQGAGEKLFF
TRBJ2-7 | TRBV29-1 | CSAEGLAGEQYF
TRBJ2-3 | TRBV7-9 | CASSGQITTDTQYF
TRBJ2-5 | TRBV7-2 | CASSPWGGETQYF